The rows below give T cell receptor beta chains drawn from one sample of a study of cytomegalovirus exposure and HLA in healthy donors. Repertoires were generated with immunoSEQ multiplex PCR, while TCRdb's copy carries only in-frame clones and drops some. The sample holds 150,000 to 200,000 clones, about 75% seen once. Sample: PBMCs. These receptor sequences come from a male donor in good health and CMV-seronegative. CDR3s include the opening cysteine and the closing phenylalanine or tryptophan. A D gene is named only where the DNA matches it firmly. Not every row has a clone size; where given, it reads once, few, many or a size class.

clone size,J gene,V gene,D gene,CDR3 DNA,CDR3 protein
once,TRBJ1-1,TRBV15,TRBD1,TGTGCCACCAGCAGCCAAGGGGGCGCCGACACTGAAGCTTTCTTT,CATSSQGGADTEAFF
once,TRBJ2-2,TRBV7-9,.,TGTGCCAGCAGCTTTGACTCCCCGAACACCGGGGAGCTGTTTTTT,CASSFDSPNTGELFF
.,TRBJ2-2,TRBV15,TRBD2,TGTGCCACCAGCAGTCCAGGACTAGCGAATCCAACCGGGGAGCTGTTTTTT,CATSSPGLANPTGELFF
.,TRBJ1-1,TRBV7-9,.,TGTGCCAGCACCTACTTAACCGGGACACCAAACACTGAAGCTTTCTTT,CASTYLTGTPNTEAFF
.,TRBJ2-7,TRBV2,.,TGTGCCAGCAGTGAACAGTACGAGCAGTACTTC,CASSEQYEQYF
.,TRBJ1-2,TRBV6-6,.,TGTGCCAGCGGGGGGGGCCGCTTGGACTATGGCTACACCTTC,CASGGGRLDYGYTF
.,TRBJ2-2,TRBV5-1,.,TGCGCCAGCAGCTCAGATAACACCGGGGAGCTGTTTTTT,CASSSDNTGELFF
.,TRBJ1-5,TRBV2,TRBD1,TGTGCCAGCAGTGAAGGTAGGGCAGGGGGTCAGCCCCAGCATTTT,CASSEGRAGGQPQHF
.,TRBJ1-5,TRBV28,TRBD1,TGTGCCAGCAGTTTTCACAGGGGCCCCAATCAGCCCCAGCATTTT,CASSFHRGPNQPQHF
.,TRBJ1-6,TRBV5-1,.,TGCGCCAGCAGCTTAGATGCCCGGTCACCCCTCCACTTT,CASSLDARSPLHF
.,TRBJ2-3,TRBV7-3,TRBD2,TGTGCCAGCAGCTTTGGGACTAGCGGTTCCTCGGCGCAGTATTTT,CASSFGTSGSSAQYF
.,TRBJ2-7,TRBV11-3,TRBD2,TGTGCCAGCAGCGATACTAGCGGGAGCGACGAGCAGTACTTC,CASSDTSGSDEQYF
.,TRBJ1-2,TRBV7-9,TRBD1,TGTTCCAGCAGCTTAGGCGGGACAGGGCTATTTAACTATGGCTACACCTTC,CSSSLGGTGLFNYGYTF
.,TRBJ1-5,TRBV2,.,TGTGCCAGTGCCGAAGGGGCCTCCCTGTCGAGCAATCAGCCCCAGCATTTT,CASAEGASLSSNQPQHF
.,TRBJ2-2,TRBV7-9,.,TGTGCCAGCACGCCTAAGGGGGCGAACACCGGGGAGCTGTTTTTT,CASTPKGANTGELFF
.,TRBJ1-5,TRBV18,TRBD1,TGTGCCAGCTCACCACAGACAGGGGTTGATCAGCCCCAGCATTTT,CASSPQTGVDQPQHF
.,TRBJ2-1,TRBV2,TRBD2,TGTGCCAGCGCACTGACTAGCGGGGCCTCTACTAAGCAGTTCTTC,CASALTSGASTKQFF
few,TRBJ1-5,TRBV5-4,.,TGTGCCAGCAGCTTGGGCGGATCCTATCAGCCCCAGCATTTT,CASSLGGSYQPQHF
.,TRBJ2-4,TRBV9,TRBD1,TGTGCCAGCAGCCCACGGGACAGTATATTAGCCAAAAACATTCAGTACTTC,CASSPRDSILAKNIQYF
.,TRBJ2-7,TRBV7-9,.,TGTGCCAGCAGCCCTCTAGACAGAAACGAGCAGTACTTC,CASSPLDRNEQYF
.,TRBJ1-3,TRBV19,.,TGTGCCAGTAGCAGAGAGGATTCTGGAAACACCATATATTTT,CASSREDSGNTIYF
few,TRBJ1-5,TRBV9,TRBD1,TGTGCCAGCAGCCCCAGGGGGAGTAGCAATCAGCCCCAGCATTTT,CASSPRGSSNQPQHF
.,TRBJ1-4,TRBV7-2,.,TGTGCCAGCAGCGGTGGACAGTATAATGAAAAACTGTTTTTT,CASSGGQYNEKLFF
.,TRBJ1-2,TRBV4-2,.,TGTGCCAGCAGATCAAACTCAGGGGCGAGGAACTATGGCTACACCTTC,CASRSNSGARNYGYTF
.,TRBJ2-5,TRBV18,.,TGTGCCAGCTCACCGGTCCAGCGGGAGACCCAGTACTTC,CASSPVQRETQYF
.,TRBJ2-1,TRBV28,.,TGTGCCAGCAGTATCCGGGACTGGCCCAGGAATGAGCAGTTCTTC,CASSIRDWPRNEQFF
.,TRBJ1-1,TRBV25-1,TRBD1,TGTGCCAGCAGTGACGGGACAGGGCCTTGGGACACTGAAGCTTTCTTT,CASSDGTGPWDTEAFF
.,TRBJ1-1,TRBV5-8,.,TGTGCCAGCAGGCAAACAGGGACGAACACTGAAGCTTTCTTT,CASRQTGTNTEAFF
once,TRBJ1-6,TRBV5-4,TRBD1,TGTGCCAGCAGCCATAGACAGGGAGGTCCCAATTCACCCCTCCACTTT,CASSHRQGGPNSPLHF
.,TRBJ2-1,TRBV6-4,TRBD2,TGTGCCAGCAGCGGGACTACAAATGAGCAGTTCTTC,CASSGTTNEQFF
.,TRBJ2-7,TRBV29-1,.,TGCAGCGTTGTCGGTGGTCCGTACGAGCAGTACTTC,CSVVGGPYEQYF
.,TRBJ2-2,TRBV19,TRBD2,TGTGCCAGTTCCGGGGGGGCCGCCGGGGAGCTGTTTTTT,CASSGGAAGELFF
.,TRBJ1-2,TRBV29-1,TRBD1,TGCAGCGTTGAAGGGACAGGGGGCTTTGGCTACACCTTC,CSVEGTGGFGYTF
.,TRBJ1-2,TRBV19,.,TGTGCCAGTAGACTACCCGGCAGGGCACCCTATGGCTACACCTTC,CASRLPGRAPYGYTF
.,TRBJ1-5,TRBV19,.,TGTGCCAGTTGTAGTGGGTCAGGGGGCAATCAGCCCCAGCATTTT,CASCSGSGGNQPQHF
.,TRBJ2-7,TRBV5-4,TRBD2,TGTGCCAGCAGCAGGACTAGCGGAACTACCTACGAGCAGTACTTC,CASSRTSGTTYEQYF
.,TRBJ2-2,TRBV9,.,TGTGCCAGCAGCCTCTACGGGTTTGGGTTTACCGGGGAGCTGTTTTTT,CASSLYGFGFTGELFF
.,TRBJ1-5,TRBV2,TRBD1,TGTGCCAGCAGTACGGACAGGAATAGCAATCAGCCCCAGCATTTT,CASSTDRNSNQPQHF
.,TRBJ1-3,TRBV11-2,.,TGTGCCAGCAGCCGTTCTACGATGTACTCTGGAAACACCATATATTTT,CASSRSTMYSGNTIYF
.,TRBJ1-1,TRBV14,.,TGTGCCAGCAGCCAGACAGTAAACACTGAAGCTTTCTTT,CASSQTVNTEAFF
once,TRBJ2-3,TRBV19,TRBD2,TGTGCCAGTAGCCACGGGGGGGAGGATACGCAGTATTTT,CASSHGGEDTQYF
.,TRBJ1-5,TRBV6-1,TRBD1,TGTGCCGGAGGACAGGAACCAGATCAGCCCCAGCATTTT,CAGGQEPDQPQHF
once,TRBJ2-3,TRBV7-2,.,TGTGCCAGCAGCTCCTGGACAGTGGGCACAGATACGCAGTATTTT,CASSSWTVGTDTQYF